The 31 T cell receptor beta chains below come from one sample, sequenced in a study of Ad26.COV2.S vaccination and SARS-CoV-2 variants (dated by TCRdb to the early 2020s). The receptor library was made with the immunoSEQ multiplex PCR assay. Here the immuneACCESS table is served through TCRdb, limited to in-frame sequences with V and J called. Missing clones are a known gap in these copies; in checked studies unresolved V genes cover under half, and the rest lacks a known reason. The sample includes around 170,000 clones, with approximately 90% observed a single time. About 5.9% of the sample lies in the top ten. Reading the label with the study, this specimen's time point is: individuals recovered from natural SARS-CoV-2 infection. Here the sequenced sample was peripheral blood, taken after recovery from COVID-19. The receptors stem from a human donor who had recovered from COVID-19.

The V call is TRBV6-5, the J call TRBJ1-6, with D hard to call. Trimming removed 7 bases from V and 7 bases from J, with 14 bases in between. The CDR3 loop spans 14 amino acids. Germline CDR1 MNHEY, CDR2 SVGAGI. Written as DNA, the CDR3 is TGTGCCAGCACCCTCGGAACGAGGAATTCACCCCTCCACTTT. As protein: CASTLGTRNSPLHF.

The rearrangement joins TRBV9 to TRBJ2-3, with 14 bases identical to TRBD2. Germline V CDR1 and CDR2: SGDLS, YYNGEE. The V segment lost 8 bases and the J segment 5 bases; nucleotides outside the gene matches: 7. The CDR3 runs 15 residues. CDR3 residues: CASDSGTSGRDTQYF. The CDR3 bases are TGTGCCAGTGATAGTGGGACTAGCGGGAGAGATACGCAGTATTTT. Full variable domain (rest looked up from reference TRBV9 and TRBJ2-3): DSGVTQTPKHLITATGQRVTLRCSPRSGDLSVYWYQQSLDQGLQFLIQYYNGEERAKGNILERFSAQQFPDLHSELNLSSLELGDSALYFCASDSGTSGRDTQYFGPGTRLTVL.

The V gene is TRBV4-1, the J gene TRBJ1-5, with D possibly matching TRBD1 (6 bases). Trimming shortened V by 3 bases and J by 4 bases, and 10 bases separated the two germline ends. The germline V gene encodes CDR1 MGHRA and CDR2 YSYEKL. This CDR3 comprises 14 residues. This CDR3 is CASSQGQFNQPQHF. DNA of the CDR3: TGCGCCAGCAGCCAGGGACAATTTAATCAGCCCCAGCATTTT.

The chain is built from TRBV19 and TRBJ1-2, with D uncertain. Germline V gene data show CDR1 as LNHDA and CDR2 as SQIVND (reference sequence). This CDR3 region has 12 residues. Deletions cut 4 bases from V and 4 bases from J, with 7 bases between. The CDR3 spells CASSREVYGYTF. Here the CDR3 DNA reads TGTGCCAGTAGTAGGGAGGTCTATGGCTACACCTTC.

In its sample, this clone ranks as medium-sized. The chain links TRBV6-1 to TRBJ2-1; 7 nucleotides align to TRBD1. Germline CDR1 reads MNHNS; CDR2 reads SASEGT. The CDR3 runs 17 residues. Trimming took 1 base from V and 1 from J; bases not matched to a gene: 7. CDR3 amino acids: CASSEENRGHSYNEQFF. The DNA for the CDR3 is TGTGCCAGCAGTGAAGAAAACAGGGGCCATTCCTACAATGAGCAGTTCTTC.

This chain uses TRBV20-1 with TRBJ2-3; unclear D gene. The CDR3 has 11 amino acids. V was pared by 3 bases and J by 6 bases, with 7 bases between. Germline V gene lookup returns CDR1 DFQATT and CDR2 SNEGSKA (reference sequence). For the CDR3, the DNA is TGCAGTGCTAGTAGGCCGGATACGCAGTATTTT. Protein sequence: CSASRPDTQYF.

This clone came up once. This same CDR3 is encoded by further DNA sequences in the sample. V gene TRBV11-1 combines with J gene TRBJ1-4, with D maybe TRBD1 (5 bases). The germline V gene encodes CDR1 SGHAT and CDR2 FQDESV (reference sequence). Trimming pared 5 bases from V and 3 bases from J, leaving 10 bases between. The CDR3 runs 14 residues. The CDR3 bases are TGTGCCAGCAGCCGAAGACAGCCTAATGAAAAACTGTTTTTT. This codes for CASSRRQPNEKLFF.

V usage is TRBV10-1 and J usage is TRBJ2-1; 16 positions match TRBD2. V shed 8 bases, J shed 9 bases, and the junction held 1 base outside the gene matches. CDR3 length: 13 amino acids. CDR1 is WNHNN and CDR2 is SYGVQD in the germline V gene (reference sequence). The CDR3 here is CASGTSGRVEQFF. CDR3 in DNA: TGCGCCAGCGGGACTAGCGGGAGGGTTGAGCAGTTCTTC.

The chain employs TRBV11-2 and TRBJ2-7, with 7 bases matching TRBD2. Germline CDR1 reads SGHAT; CDR2 reads FQNNGV. The CDR3 sequence is 15 residues long. Unmatched junction bases numbered 5, after V lost 0 bases and J lost 3 bases. CDR3 region: CASSLEAGRNYEQYF. The CDR3 region has the DNA TGTGCCAGCAGCTTAGAAGCGGGAAGAAACTACGAGCAGTACTTC.

This chain joins TRBV19 and TRBJ1-6; 7 bases fit TRBD1. This CDR3 has 15 residues. The germline gives CDR1 LNHDA, CDR2 SQIVND (reference sequence). V lost 6 bases to trimming and J lost 7 bases; unmatched junction nucleotides: 9. In DNA, the CDR3 is TGTGCCAGTAGACCTAGGACAGGCGCAAATTCACCCCTCCACTTT. Translated: CASRPRTGANSPLHF.

This clone has just a few counts. This rearrangement joins TRBV28 to TRBJ1-5; weak D call: TRBD1 (6 bases). V lost 1 base and J lost 3, with 10 bases in between. This CDR3 contains 15 residues. The V gene's germline CDR1 is MDHEN and CDR2 SYDVKM. CDR3 nucleotides: TGTGCCAGCAGTTTATCGGACAGACTCAATCAGCCCCAGCATTTT. Translating gives CASSLSDRLNQPQHF.

CDR3 nucleotide sequence: TGTGCCAGCAGCCAGGGTTCTAACTATGGCTACACCTTC. As protein: CASSQGSNYGYTF. The V gene is TRBV3-1 (or the pseudogene TRBV3-2), the J gene TRBJ1-2, with D unclear. The CDR3 runs 13 residues. Per germline, CDR1 LGHDT and CDR2 YNNKEL (reference sequence). Trimming cost V 3 bases and J 0 bases, with 5 bases left between them.

V is TRBV25-1 and J is TRBJ1-6; the D is unclear. Per the germline V gene, CDR1 is MGHDK and CDR2 is SYGVNS. This CDR3 comprises 16 residues. The V end lost 5 bases, the J end lost 9 bases, and 20 bases lay between the germline ends. The CDR3 reads CASSSLSGFSGSPLHF. In DNA form, the CDR3 reads TGTGCCAGCAGTTCCCTCTCCGGCTTTAGTGGTTCACCCCTCCACTTT. Full variable domain (outside the CDR3, taken from reference TRBV25-1 and TRBJ1-6): EADIYQTPRYLVIGTGKKITLECSQTMGHDKMYWYQQDPGMELHLIHYSYGVNSTEKGDLSSESTVSRIRTEHFPLTLESARPSHTSQYLCASSSLSGFSGSPLHFGNGTRLTVT.

The chain couples TRBV7-9 to TRBJ1-4; D is possibly TRBD1 (5 bases). Germline V gives CDR1 SEHNR, CDR2 FQNEAQ (reference sequence). The CDR3 is 13 residues long. V lost 5 bases and J lost 7, with 11 bases in between. The CDR3 here is CASSEAGSEKLFF. The CDR3 coding sequence is TGTGCCAGCAGCGAGGCAGGGAGTGAAAAACTGTTTTTT.

This clone appeared once. The chain links TRBV4-2 to TRBJ2-5; 10 bases match TRBD2. Germline CDR1 LGHNA, CDR2 YNFKEQ. The CDR3 length is 16 residues. V trimming: 3 bases; J trimming: 1 base; junction bases outside the gene matches: 5. Here the CDR3 reads CASSHALAGGQETQYF. DNA for the CDR3: TGTGCCAGCAGCCATGCTTTAGCGGGGGGCCAAGAGACCCAGTACTTC.

This clone was counted once. In this CDR3 the conserved last residue, phenylalanine or tryptophan, is missing, so a read error is likely. The chain has TRBV12-3 or TRBV12-4 and TRBJ1-2; TRBD1 aligns across 7 bases. The trim removed 3 bases at V and 8 bases at J, leaving 6 bases unmatched. There are 13 residues in the CDR3. The CDR3 bases are TGTGCCAGCAGTTTTTACAGGGGAAACGGCTACACCCTC. As protein: CASSFYRGNGYTL.

This clone was observed once. This chain links TRBV7-9 with TRBJ1-2; a weak D match, TRBD1 (5 bases). The CDR3 has 16 amino acids. The germline V gene encodes CDR1 SEHNR and CDR2 FQNEAQ (reference sequence). The V and J ends lost 3 bases and 6 bases respectively, with 20 bases between them. CDR3 sequence reads: CASSLERRVMGDGYTF. The CDR3 DNA reads TGTGCCAGCAGCTTGGAACGCAGGGTGATGGGCGATGGCTACACCTTC.

This chain connects TRBV2 to TRBJ1-4, with D unresolved. V was trimmed by 1 base and J by 0 bases, leaving 9 bases between them. Germline CDR1 SNHLY, CDR2 FYNNEI. The CDR3 sequence is 16 residues long. DNA of the CDR3: TGTGCCAGCAGTGAAGGGGATTATTCAACTAATGAAAAACTGTTTTTT. Protein: CASSEGDYSTNEKLFF.

This sequence joins TRBV13 and TRBJ2-5; 7 bases fit TRBD2. CDR1 is PRHDT and CDR2 is FYEKMQ in the germline V gene (reference sequence). V was clipped by 2 bases and J by 7 bases; unmatched bases: 10. This CDR3 has 15 amino acids. The CDR3 DNA reads TGTGCCAGCAGCTTATACGGGACTAACCTAGGGACCCAGTACTTC. Amino acids: CASSLYGTNLGTQYF.

Comments on this clone: Other DNA sequences within the sample encode an identical CDR3. V usage is TRBV18 and J usage is TRBJ1-3; weak D call: TRBD1 (6 bases). Looked up from germline, CDR1 is KGHSH and CDR2 is LQKENI. V was shortened by 3 bases and J by 2 bases, with 11 bases between the two germline ends. There are 15 residues in the CDR3. CDR3 residues: CASSPQGGAGNTIYF. CDR3 DNA sequence: TGTGCCAGCTCACCCCAAGGGGGGGCTGGAAACACCATATATTTT.

The chain recombines TRBV4-2 with TRBJ1-1; 9 nucleotides agree with TRBD1. Losses at the gene ends were 4 bases for V and 5 bases for J; bases not matched to a gene: 11. The germline V gene has CDR1 LGHNA and CDR2 YNFKEQ. This CDR3 has 16 residues. In nucleotides, the CDR3 is TGTGCCAGCAGCCCTCAGGTCCGGGACAGGGAAACTGAAGCTTTCTTT. This sequence encodes CASSPQVRDRETEAFF.

The table lists this clone with a count of one. The chain is built from TRBV2 and TRBJ1-4; D is unclear. The germline V gene encodes CDR1 SNHLY and CDR2 FYNNEI. The CDR3 sequence is 13 residues long. The V and J ends lost 8 bases and 0 bases respectively, with 7 bases between them. This CDR3 reads CASQRATNEKLFF. In DNA, the CDR3 is TGTGCCAGCCAAAGGGCAACTAATGAAAAACTGTTTTTT.

In its sample, this clone was seen a few times. The chain is built from TRBV7-6 and TRBJ2-2; D call uncertain. Germline CDR1 SGHVS, CDR2 FNYEAQ. The CDR3 sequence is 18 residues long. Between the trimmed V and J ends, which lost 0 bases and 0 bases, there was a span of 14 bases. CDR3 bases: TGTGCCAGCAGCTTAGCTCCAGGAGCTGTTACGAACACCGGGGAGCTGTTTTTT. This sequence encodes CASSLAPGAVTNTGELFF. The full variable domain, with the rest looked up from reference TRBV7-6 and TRBJ2-2, is GAGVSQSPRYKVTKRGQDVALRCDPISGHVSLYWYRQALGQGPEFLTYFNYEAQQDKSGLPNDRFSAERPEGSISTLTIQRTEQRDSAMYRCASSLAPGAVTNTGELFFGEGSRLTVL.

V is TRBV9 and J is TRBJ2-1, with D possibly being TRBD1 (6 bases). Germline assignment: CDR1 SGDLS and CDR2 YYNGEE. The V and J ends lost 0 bases and 6 bases respectively, with 13 bases between them. The CDR3 is 15 residues long. The CDR3: CASSVGQGTGNEQFF. The CDR3 DNA reads as TGTGCCAGCAGCGTAGGCCAGGGGACGGGCAATGAGCAGTTCTTC. Combining the CDR3 with reference TRBV9 and TRBJ2-1 gives the whole variable domain DSGVTQTPKHLITATGQRVTLRCSPRSGDLSVYWYQQSLDQGLQFLIQYYNGEERAKGNILERFSAQQFPDLHSELNLSSLELGDSALYFCASSVGQGTGNEQFFGPGTRLTVL.

The chain uses TRBV7-3 and TRBJ1-2; 10 bases agree with TRBD1. From germline, CDR1 is SGHTA and CDR2 FQGTGA. The CDR3 runs to 13 residues. Unmatched junction bases numbered 2, after V lost 3 bases and J lost 7 bases. Here the CDR3 reads CASSLGTGVGYTF. In DNA form, the CDR3 reads TGTGCCAGCAGCTTGGGGACAGGGGTTGGCTACACCTTC.

In this sample, this clone turned up once. CDR3 in amino acids: CASSLRGSPRRGQPQHF. The CDR3 nucleotides read TGTGCCAGCAGCTTAAGGGGCAGTCCTAGGCGGGGTCAGCCCCAGCATTTT. The chain combines TRBV7-2 with TRBJ1-5; D is perhaps TRBD1 (5 bases). This CDR3 comprises 17 residues. Germline assignment: CDR1 SGHTA and CDR2 FQGNSA. V was cut by 2 bases and J by 6 bases, with 20 bases left in between. The whole variable domain, remainder taken from reference TRBV7-2 and TRBJ1-5, is GAGVSQSPSNKVTEKGKDVELRCDPISGHTALYWYRQSLGQGLEFLIYFQGNSAPDKSGLPSDRFSAERTGGSVSTLTIQRTQQEDSAVYLCASSLRGSPRRGQPQHFGDGTRLSIL.

The rearrangement links TRBV30 to TRBJ2-2; perhaps TRBD1 as D (6 bases). Trimming took 5 bases from V and 5 from J, leaving 12 bases between them. This CDR3 spans 13 amino acids. Germline loops: CDR1 GTSNPN, CDR2 SVGIG (reference sequence). In DNA, the CDR3 is TGTGCCTGGTCCGATCAGGGGACCGGGGAGCTGTTTTTT. It translates to CAWSDQGTGELFF.

J is TRBJ1-1 and V is TRBV10-3; the D gene is possibly TRBD1 (6 bases). From germline, CDR1 is ENHRY and CDR2 SYGVKD. The V end lost 6 bases, the J end lost 6 bases, and 11 bases lay between the germline ends. This CDR3 has 12 residues. CDR3 nucleotide sequence: TGTGCCATCAGCCAGACAGGCCCTGAAGCTTTCTTT. Protein: CAISQTGPEAFF.

V gene TRBV11-2 combines with J gene TRBJ1-1; the D is unclear. Trimming left V 0 bases short and J 5 bases short, with 16 bases between. Germline assignment: CDR1 SGHAT and CDR2 FQNNGV. This CDR3 comprises 16 residues. Here the CDR3 reads CASSLDYPERATEAFF. DNA of the CDR3: TGTGCCAGCAGCTTAGATTACCCAGAGCGGGCGACTGAAGCTTTCTTT.

This clone occurred once. The V gene is TRBV28, the J gene TRBJ2-2; no firm D call. This CDR3 has 13 amino acids. Deletions cut 3 bases from V and 5 bases from J, with 7 bases between. Germline CDR1 and CDR2: MDHEN and SYDVKM. CDR3 protein: CASSFSWTGELFF. The CDR3 DNA sequence: TGTGCCAGCAGTTTCTCGTGGACCGGGGAGCTGTTTTTT.

The chain is built from TRBV6-5 and TRBJ2-7, with D hard to call. The CDR3 extends over 15 amino acids. Germline V gene data show CDR1 as MNHEY and CDR2 as SVGAGI. V was shortened by 2 bases and J by 2 bases, with 13 bases between the two germline ends. The CDR3 is CASSYAPAQTYEQYF. CDR3 bases: TGTGCCAGCAGTTACGCCCCAGCACAAACCTACGAGCAGTACTTC.